This T cell receptor (beta chain) derives from a study of blood T cell repertoires in COVID-19. Study background: The analysed material was cDNA or gDNA that came from T cells, B-cell-depleted T cells, or PBMCs.

Clones were sequenced by immunoSEQ multiplex PCR, and TCRdb holds only the in-frame ones, with some missing. The data hold fewer than 450,000 clones, with over 80% observed a single time. The CDR3 sequence is 14 residues long. The V gene end was trimmed by 3 bases and the J gene end by 7 bases; junction bases not matched to a gene: 6. CDR1 and CDR2 (germline): SNHLY, FYNNEI. What was sequenced was peripheral blood. The chain couples TRBV2 to TRBJ2-4; 7 bases are a match to TRBD1. The clonotype originates from a woman between 45 and 60 years old with COVID-19, enrolled during active disease. In DNA, the CDR3 is TGTGCCAGCAGTGATCTAGGGGGCTGGAACATTCAGTACTTC. Amino acid sequence: CASSDLGGWNIQYF.